This TCR beta chain was sequenced during a study of T cell responses to AZD1222 COVID-19 vaccine. Overall study results and limits: Reportedly, close to half of spike-specific TCRs are directed against unmutated variant regions. Baseline serostatus was positive in only six AZD1222 recipients. Every sample of the repertoires postdated the peak T cell response.

Produced via immunoSEQ multiplex PCR; TCRdb's table is partial and in-frame only. This table has over 130,000 clones, 75% to 95% appearing once. About this clone: Antigen unknown. Other DNA sequences from this sample encode an identical CDR3 as well.

J was trimmed by 2 bases and V by 1 base; bases with no gene match: 2. Per germline, CDR1 LGHDT and CDR2 YNNKEL (reference sequence). This CDR3 is built from 16 residues. This TCR came from an adult who received the AZD1222 COVID-19 vaccine. The specimen was peripheral blood, collected 28 days after the second AZD1222 dose. The chain combines TRBV3-1 (or the pseudogene TRBV3-2) with TRBJ1-5; 10 bases line up with TRBD1. CDR3 protein: CASSQAGTGGNQPQHF. The CDR3 DNA reads as TGTGCCAGCAGCCAAGCCGGGACAGGGGGCAATCAGCCCCAGCATTTT.